The TCR beta chain described here comes from a study of technical replicates of blood from a few donors (dated by TCRdb to 2016 to 2017). The library was produced with the immunoSEQ multiplex PCR assay. Imported from immuneACCESS, the table was reduced by TCRdb to in-frame sequences with V and J called. These copies leave out some clones; in studies compared against another copy, an unresolved V gene accounts for under half, and the cause of the remainder is not known. This sample comprises around 90,000 clones, 90% to 95% of them detected only once. The biggest ten clones account for 0.25% of the sample. Cut back by 5 bases and 2 bases, the V and J ends lie 9 bases apart. CDR1 and CDR2, per the germline V gene, are KGHSH and LQKENI. From cysteine to phenylalanine, the CDR3 is 13 amino acids long. Only the CDR3 portion is preserved as DNA: 39 bases, with reading frame beginning at the first base.

In the case of this clone: Its antigen remains undetermined. Per-base qualities were not stored, and no clone one base away is much larger.

The receptor chain draws on TRBV18 and TRBJ1-1; TRBD1 is a possible D gene, resting on 6 matching bases. This sequence originates from a human donor in good health. Sequenced: T cells isolated from PBMCs. The nucleotide sequence reads TGTGCCAGCTCAGAACAGGGTAACACTGAAGCTTTCTTT. This encodes CASSEQGNTEAFF.